This is a list of T cell receptor beta chains from one sample in a study of TIL therapy for anti-PD-1-resistant metastatic lung cancer. TCRdb's copy holds only in-frame clones and misses some; the assay was immunoSEQ multiplex PCR. The table has about 60,000 clones, 69% seen once; the top ten hold 5.5% to 8.5%. The sample was blood, taken at baseline. Source of these receptors: a person between 30 and 79 years old with non-small cell lung cancer. Each CDR3 is given without its conserved first and last residue.

V gene	CDR3 length	CDR3 protein
TRBV5-6	13	ASSLIQARNSPLH
TRBV7-9	9	ASSLVEKLF
TRBV19	14	ASSGRRESDTGELF
TRBV5-1	12	ASSLQPSGNTIY
TRBV28	13	ASSSEGELNTEAF
TRBV6-4	15	ASSASPSGTAGNGYT
TRBV4-1	11	ATSVGPSYEQY
TRBV10-2	12	ASSDFPGRYGYT
TRBV15	15	ATSREIVSSGLETQY
TRBV2	11	ASSTFMNTEAF
TRBV6-6	14	ASSYSLTPQGNEQY